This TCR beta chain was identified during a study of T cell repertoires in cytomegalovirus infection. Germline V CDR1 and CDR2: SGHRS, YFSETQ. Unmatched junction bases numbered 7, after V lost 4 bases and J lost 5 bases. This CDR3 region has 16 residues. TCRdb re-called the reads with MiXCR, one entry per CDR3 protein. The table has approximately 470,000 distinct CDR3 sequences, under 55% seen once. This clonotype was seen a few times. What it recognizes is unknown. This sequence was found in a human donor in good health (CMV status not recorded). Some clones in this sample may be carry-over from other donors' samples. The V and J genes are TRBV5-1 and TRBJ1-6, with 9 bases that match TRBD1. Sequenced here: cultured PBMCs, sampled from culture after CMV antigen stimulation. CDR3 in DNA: TGCGCCAGCAGCCTGGGACAGGGTGTCGATAATTCACCCCTCCACTTT. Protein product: CASSLGQGVDNSPLHF.